Described below is a single T cell receptor (beta chain) sequence and its context. Antigen unknown. Each CDR3 protein gets one entry in TCRdb, which reprocessed the 5' RACE reads and gives no DNA. The sample totals over 100,000 distinct CDR3 sequences. The CDR3 extends over 14 amino acids. The germline CDR1 and CDR2 sequences are DFQATT and SNEGSKA (reference sequence). This record belongs to a study of monozygotic twins with inflammatory bowel disease. Points from the study as a whole: Repertoires of patients may have been made more variable by differing immunosuppressive treatments.

This TCR came from a human donor with ulcerative colitis or Crohn's disease, or a healthy co-twin of an affected twin (not recorded which). The V and J genes are TRBV20-1 and TRBJ2-7. Sequenced material: blood. The CDR3 loop reads CSATDSLRFYEQYF.